This T cell receptor beta chain was found in a study of cytomegalovirus exposure and HLA in healthy donors. Looking at the study overall: Unique TCRs from HLA-typed donors, roughly 89 million of them, were held in an early data release. Points from the study as a whole: In vitro checks showed that a few CMV-associated chains really do target CMV antigens.

Worth noting for this clone: Its target is not known.

With 60 Vbeta and 13 Jbeta primers, the PCR was carried out. Original handling: Roughly 11 million shared chains were among the about 80 million unique TCR beta chains that a later analysis counted. The repertoire was sequenced with immunoSEQ multiplex PCR; TCRdb's copy has only in-frame clones and lacks some. V, J and clone size are those of that table, while D and trimming were read from the DNA. The sample includes over 45,000 clones, approximately 80% seen only once; the top ten take about 1.5%. CDR1 is MNHEY, CDR2 SVGAGI, per germline. This CDR3 region has 15 residues. Trimming took 6 bases from V and 6 from J, leaving 19 bases between them.

The sample consisted of PBMCs. This clonotype originated in a female donor in good health and CMV-seronegative. This chain links TRBV6-5 with TRBJ2-3; weak D call: TRBD2 (6 bases). CDR3 region: CASRYRAAGRDTQYF. The CDR3 DNA reads TGTGCCAGCAGGTACCGGGCCGCTGGGAGGGATACGCAGTATTTT.